Each of the 9 T cell receptor beta chains below was sequenced from the same sample in a study of OX40 agonist ivuxolimab in advanced cancers. TCRdb keeps only in-frame clones here, not all; method: immunoSEQ multiplex PCR. Of tens of thousands of clones detected, nearly 85% appear once; the ten largest clones hold over 3.5%. Specimen: CD4+ or CD8+ T cells sorted from blood, collected in a trial of the OX40 agonist ivuxolimab. These receptors originate from an adult with an advanced solid tumor such as melanoma, head and neck, liver or kidney cancer.

The chain uses TRBV5-1 and TRBJ2-5; the D gene is possibly TRBD2 (6 bases). CDR1 is SGHRS and CDR2 is YFSETQ in the germline V gene. The germline V and J ends were trimmed by 2 bases and 3 bases, with 8 bases remaining between them. This CDR3 comprises 13 residues. The CDR3 sequence is CASSLGGKETQYF. In DNA, the CDR3 is TGCGCCAGCAGCTTAGGAGGGAAAGAGACCCAGTACTTC.

This clone came up once. This chain links TRBV19 with TRBJ1-5; D may be TRBD1 (5 bases). Per germline, CDR1 LNHDA and CDR2 SQIVND (reference sequence). This CDR3 comprises 13 residues. The germline V and J ends were trimmed by 5 bases and 7 bases, with 12 bases remaining between them. The CDR3 region has the DNA TGTGCCAGTAGTCCGCAGGGTGGGCAGCCCCAGCATTTT. Translated, it gives CASSPQGGQPQHF.

V is TRBV27 and J is TRBJ2-1; D gene unclear. Germline assignment: CDR1 MNHEY and CDR2 SMNVEV (reference sequence). V was shortened by 1 base and J by 6 bases, with 16 bases between the two germline ends. The CDR3 is 16 amino acids. The chain's CDR3 is CASSLYLNQASNEQFF. The CDR3 DNA follows: TGTGCCAGCAGTTTATACCTCAACCAAGCGAGCAATGAGCAGTTCTTC.

V is TRBV5-1 and J is TRBJ2-5; the match to TRBD2 covers 15 bases. Germline V lookup: CDR1 SGHRS, CDR2 YFSETQ. After removal of 4 bases from V and 5 bases from J, the junction contained 3 bases not matched to a gene. This CDR3 is built from 15 residues. The CDR3 sequence is CASSIGTSGGETQYF. DNA of the CDR3: TGCGCCAGCAGCATCGGGACTAGCGGGGGGGAGACCCAGTACTTC.

This clone was detected a few times. The chain carries TRBV28 and TRBJ1-2; D is possibly TRBD1 (6 bases). The CDR3 runs 15 residues. The V gene's germline CDR1 is MDHEN and CDR2 SYDVKM. Trimming took 7 bases from V and 6 from J, leaving 21 bases between them. The CDR3 DNA sequence: TGTGCCAGCAATGTCTTCGGGGGACAAACAAATGGCTACACCTTC. Protein product: CASNVFGGQTNGYTF.

This chain connects TRBV28 to TRBJ2-7; TRBD1 might be the D (6 bases). Trimming took 5 bases from V and 4 from J, leaving 9 bases between them. CDR1 and CDR2 (germline): MDHEN, SYDVKM. The CDR3 has 12 residues. The CDR3 DNA reads TGTGCCAGCAGTGTCAGGGGTTACGAGCAGTACTTC. Translated, it gives CASSVRGYEQYF.

The CDR3 region is CASSPDRVRQPQHF. Written as DNA, the CDR3 is TGCGCCAGCAGCCCAGACAGGGTTAGGCAGCCCCAGCATTTT. J is TRBJ1-5 and V is TRBV4-3, with 7 bases that match TRBD1. The CDR3 length is 14 residues. V lost 4 bases and J lost 7; bases outside the gene matches: 7. Germline V CDR1 and CDR2: LGHNA, YSLEER.

V is TRBV19 and J is TRBJ1-1; D is unclear. The CDR3 sequence is 13 residues long. Germline-derived CDR1 and CDR2 are LNHDA and SQIVND (reference sequence). V shed 3 bases and J shed 2 bases, with 7 bases lying between them. The CDR3: CASSIKGNTEAFF. CDR3 coding DNA: TGTGCCAGTAGTATTAAGGGTAACACTGAAGCTTTCTTT.

V usage is TRBV10-3 and J usage is TRBJ1-1, with 8 bases aligning to TRBD1. The junction had 0 bases not matched to a gene; V was cut back by 3 bases and J by 3 bases. Per germline, CDR1 ENHRY and CDR2 SYGVKD. This CDR3 has 13 residues. Written as DNA, the CDR3 is TGTGCCATCAGTGAACAGGGGGACACTGAAGCTTTCTTT. Protein: CAISEQGDTEAFF.